Presented here are 31 T cell receptor beta chains from one specimen sequenced in a study of circulating CD8 cells and anti-PD-1 response in melanoma. From live CD3+CD8+TCRalphabeta+ cells, four PD-1 and/or TIGIT subsets were sorted. Each library started from roughly 15 ng of total RNA using the QIAseq Immune Repertoire TCR panel. TCRdb used MiXCR to reprocess the reads, holding one entry per CDR3 protein. The sample holds about 120 distinct CDR3 sequences, approximately 8.1% seen once. Sequenced here: CD8+ T cells from PBMCs, sampled at baseline or after one month of anti-PD-1 therapy (not recorded which). These receptors all stem from a human donor with melanoma.

This clonotype is deemed hyperexpanded. This rearrangement joins TRBV25-1 to TRBJ2-7; D might be TRBD1 (6 bases). The V end was cut by 1 base, the J end by 4 bases, with 11 bases between. This CDR3 comprises 14 residues. Germline V CDR1 and CDR2: MGHDK, SYGVNS. The CDR3 region is CASSESDSSYEQYF. Written as DNA, the CDR3 is TGTGCCAGCAGTGAATCGGACAGTTCATACGAGCAGTACTTC.

By share of the sample, this clonotype is large (0.1 to 1%). CDR3 nucleotides: TGTGCCAGCAGTCCGGGGGACCAGAACACTGAAGCTTTCTTT. Protein: CASSPGDQNTEAFF. The genes are TRBV28 and TRBJ1-1; maybe TRBD1 (5 bases). The V gene's germline CDR1 is MDHEN and CDR2 SYDVKM. The CDR3 extends over 14 amino acids. Trimming removed 5 bases at V and 1 base at J, with 11 bases between.

V usage is TRBV24-1 and J usage is TRBJ1-1, with D possibly TRBD1 on 5 matching bases. Germline V gives CDR1 KGHDR, CDR2 SFDVKD. Trimming removed 3 bases from V and 7 bases from J, with 8 bases in between. The CDR3 spans 12 residues. CDR3 nucleotides: TGTGCCACCAGTGATCCTAGGGGTGAAGCTTTCTTT. Its translation is CATSDPRGEAFF.

This clonotype is large in the sample. This chain connects TRBV9 to TRBJ1-5; 8 bases agree with TRBD1. Germline lookup yields CDR1 SGDLS and CDR2 YYNGEE. Germline trimming cut 4 bases from V and 1 base from J; bases unmatched to any gene: 4. The CDR3 is made up of 15 amino acids. CDR3 in amino acids: CASSKTGGSNQPQHF. The CDR3 DNA follows: TGTGCCAGCAGCAAAACAGGGGGAAGCAATCAGCCCCAGCATTTT.

Judged by abundance, this clonotype is large. The chain employs TRBV5-4 and TRBJ2-3; D is perhaps TRBD2 (5 bases). V was pared by 5 bases and J by 6 bases, with 16 bases between. The CDR3 covers 14 residues. CDR1 is SGHNT, CDR2 YYREEE, per germline (reference sequence). The CDR3 DNA sequence: TGTGCCAGCAGAATCAGAGGGCAGGAGGATACGCAGTATTTT. Amino acids: CASRIRGQEDTQYF.

This chain links TRBV2 with TRBJ2-7; D ambiguous. CDR1 SNHLY and CDR2 FYNNEI come from the germline V gene. Trimming took 3 bases from V and 3 from J, leaving 15 bases between them. The CDR3 sequence is 15 residues long. The CDR3 protein is CASSEVAGALYEQYF. Here the CDR3 DNA reads TGTGCCAGCAGTGAGGTGGCAGGCGCTCTCTACGAGCAGTACTTC.

In its sample, this clonotype ranks as large. This chain connects TRBV7-2 to TRBJ2-1; D is undetermined. The CDR3 spans 12 residues. Per the germline V gene, CDR1 is SGHTA and CDR2 is FQGNSA. V was trimmed by 8 bases and J by 0 bases, leaving 5 bases between them. The CDR3 DNA reads as TGTGCCAGCGCCGTCTCCTACAATGAGCAGTTCTTC. Amino acid sequence: CASAVSYNEQFF.

By share, this clonotype ranks as large. This chain joins TRBV27 and TRBJ2-3; a possible D gene is TRBD1 (5 bases). Germline CDR1 and CDR2: MNHEY and SMNVEV (reference sequence). Trimming stripped 9 bases from V and 6 bases from J, with 19 bases between. The length of the CDR3 is 14 residues. The CDR3 region has the DNA TGTGCCAGTCGTAGGGGCCCGTTTTCGGATACGCAGTATTTT. This gives the protein CASRRGPFSDTQYF.

Relative to its sample, this clonotype is large. A read error is possible here, since a much larger clone lies one base away. V and J are TRBV2 and TRBJ2-7; 7 bases match TRBD1. The CDR3 runs 14 residues. V was pared by 4 bases and J by 5 bases, with 8 bases of the junction left unmatched. The germline CDR1 and CDR2 sequences are SNHLY and FYNNEI. In nucleotides, the CDR3 is TGTGCCAGCAGTGTTGGGGCAGGGGGTCACGAGCAGTACTTC. It translates to CASSVGAGGHEQYF.

Within the sample, this clonotype is medium-sized. The genes are TRBV5-6 and TRBJ2-3; tentative D call: TRBD2 (6 bases). The CDR3 has 16 amino acids. Trimming removed 4 bases from V and 6 bases from J, with 21 bases in between. Germline CDR1 is SGHDT and CDR2 is YYEEEE. The CDR3 DNA reads as TGTGCCAGCAGCATTACCGGGACTGGTCTGGAGGATACGCAGTATTTT. This codes for CASSITGTGLEDTQYF.

This clonotype is large by share. V and J are TRBV18 and TRBJ1-1, with D unclear. The V end lost 2 bases, the J end lost 1 base, and 8 bases lay between the germline ends. Germline CDR1 is KGHSH and CDR2 is LQKENI. This CDR3 comprises 14 residues. CDR3 loop: CASSPTSENTEAFF. The CDR3 nucleotides read TGTGCCAGCTCACCAACGTCGGAGAACACTGAAGCTTTCTTT.

This clonotype is labeled medium-sized (0.01 to 0.1%). This rearrangement joins TRBV5-6 to TRBJ2-3, with a weak D call TRBD2 (6 bases). CDR3 length equals 14 residues. Trimming took off 4 bases at V and 5 bases at J, with 14 bases between the two ends. Germline assignment: CDR1 SGHDT and CDR2 YYEEEE. CDR3 amino acids: CASSRGNPRDTQYF. CDR3 DNA: TGTGCCAGCAGCCGCGGGAATCCTCGAGATACGCAGTATTTT.

J is TRBJ2-7 and V is TRBV20-1, with a possible D match to TRBD2 (5 bases). Germline V CDR1 and CDR2: DFQATT, SNEGSKA (reference sequence). V was clipped by 3 bases and J by 3 bases, with 9 bases between them. The CDR3 extends over 12 amino acids. DNA for the CDR3: TGCAGTGCTAGTGCGGGCTACTACGAGCAGTACTTC. Translation: CSASAGYYEQYF.

This clonotype is judged large (0.1 to 1%). A read error is possible here, since a much larger clone lies one base away. The V and J genes are TRBV20-1 and TRBJ2-7, with 8 bases matching TRBD2. Germline-derived CDR1 and CDR2 are DFQATT and SNEGSKA (reference sequence). This CDR3 region has 17 residues. CDR3: CSARDWQFSGRANEQCF. In DNA, the CDR3 is TGCAGTGCTAGAGATTGGCAGTTTTCCGGGAGGGCCAACGAGCAGTGCTTC.

Within the sample, this clonotype is large. The genes are TRBV18 and TRBJ2-2; D is possibly TRBD1 or TRBD2 (5 bases each). Trimming took off 3 bases at V and 4 bases at J, with 12 bases between the two ends. The germline gives CDR1 KGHSH, CDR2 LQKENI. The CDR3 extends over 15 amino acids. CDR3 protein: CASSPRDDATGELFF. The CDR3, as DNA: TGTGCCAGCTCACCCCGGGACGACGCCACCGGGGAGCTGTTTTTT.

This clonotype is hyperexpanded by share. V is TRBV6-1 and J is TRBJ2-7; D gene uncertain. This CDR3 region has 15 residues. Germline CDR1 is MNHNS and CDR2 is SASEGT. V shed 3 bases and J shed 2 bases, with 14 bases lying between them. The CDR3 here is CASSDHGSLPYEQYF. The DNA for the CDR3 is TGTGCCAGCAGTGATCATGGCAGCCTCCCCTACGAGCAGTACTTC.

This chain uses TRBV29-1 with TRBJ2-3; D remains unclear. V lost 1 base and J lost 3, with 8 bases in between. Germline lookup yields CDR1 SQVTM and CDR2 ANQGSEA. CDR3 length: 13 residues. The CDR3: CSVEVGPTDTQYF. In DNA form, the CDR3 reads TGCAGCGTTGAAGTTGGACCTACAGATACGCAGTATTTT.

This clonotype is large in the sample. The gene calls are TRBV20-1 and TRBJ2-3; D gene ambiguous. The CDR3 is 15 amino acids. Trimming removed 6 bases at V and 2 bases at J, with 18 bases between. The germline gives CDR1 DFQATT, CDR2 SNEGSKA (reference sequence). The DNA for the CDR3 is TGCAGTGCCATCCGATTGCAACAGTACACAGATACGCAGTATTTT. Its protein is CSAIRLQQYTDTQYF.

Note on this clonotype: The junction differs from germline at one of its ends, possibly a read error. The rearrangement uses TRBV19 and TRBJ2-3, with D possibly being TRBD1 or TRBD2 (5 bases each). Germline lookup yields CDR1 LNHDA and CDR2 SQIVND (reference sequence). The CDR3 extends over 12 amino acids. The CDR3 sequence: CASSLKRGWENF. In DNA, the CDR3 is TGTGCCAGTAGTCTTAAAAGGGGCTGGGAGAACTTT.

By sample share, this clonotype is hyperexpanded. The rearrangement links TRBV7-3 to TRBJ2-5; TRBD2 matches at 8 bases. The CDR3 spans 14 residues. From germline, CDR1 is SGHTA and CDR2 FQGTGA. V shed 6 bases, J shed 4 bases, and the junction held 7 bases outside the gene matches. This chain's CDR3 is CASSPAGAGETQYF. The CDR3 coding sequence is TGTGCCAGCAGTCCAGCGGGAGCCGGAGAGACCCAGTACTTC.

This clonotype is medium-sized (0.01 to 0.1%) within its sample. At one boundary the junction diverges from the germline segment, which might be a read error. The chain combines TRBV7-2 with TRBJ2-1; D not resolved. The CDR3 extends over 12 amino acids. Looked up from germline, CDR1 is SGHTA and CDR2 is FQGNSA. The CDR3 here is CASAVSYNERFF. CDR3 sequence (DNA): TGTGCCAGCGCCGTCTCCTACAATGAGCGGTTCTTC.

Judged by abundance, this clonotype is large. The chain carries TRBV7-9 and TRBJ1-4, with D possibly being TRBD1 (6 bases). V dropped 5 bases and J dropped 6 bases, with 16 bases sitting between them. CDR1 is SEHNR and CDR2 is FQNEAQ in the germline V gene (reference sequence). This CDR3 spans 15 amino acids. The CDR3 spells CASSLIKGGDEKLFF. The CDR3 DNA follows: TGTGCCAGCAGCCTCATAAAGGGGGGAGATGAAAAACTGTTTTTT.

By share of the sample, this clonotype is large. The chain joins TRBV28 to TRBJ2-3, with no clear D. Germline V gene sequence: CDR1 MDHEN, CDR2 SYDVKM. V was cut by 5 bases and J by 6 bases, with 9 bases left in between. The CDR3 is 12 amino acids. The CDR3 region is CASSGRADTQYF. In DNA, the CDR3 is TGTGCCAGCAGTGGCCGGGCGGATACGCAGTATTTT.

This chain joins TRBV27 and TRBJ2-5; 8 positions agree with TRBD2. The V and J ends lost 6 bases and 5 bases, in that order; junction bases with no gene match: 14. The CDR3 totals 16 residues. Germline assignment: CDR1 MNHEY and CDR2 SMNVEV (reference sequence). CDR3 in amino acids: CASSQGLAGLEETQYF. In nucleotides, the CDR3 is TGTGCCAGCAGCCAAGGACTAGCCGGATTGGAGGAGACCCAGTACTTC.

This clonotype is large within its sample. This rearrangement joins TRBV20-1 to TRBJ2-1; D is possibly TRBD1 or TRBD2 (5 bases each). V lost 2 bases and J 9 bases, leaving 35 bases between the germline ends. Germline V gives CDR1 DFQATT, CDR2 SNEGSKA (reference sequence). This CDR3 is 20 amino acids long. This CDR3 reads CSARPFKTPEYGTQGLEQFF. Written as DNA, the CDR3 is TGCAGTGCTAGACCATTCAAAACCCCTGAATACGGGACCCAAGGGCTTGAGCAGTTCTTC.

This clonotype was detected only a few times. The chain recombines TRBV20-1 with TRBJ1-5; 8 bases agree with TRBD1. The J segment lost 7 bases and the V segment lost 5 bases, leaving 13 bases of the junction unmatched. Germline V CDR1 and CDR2: DFQATT, SNEGSKA (reference sequence). The CDR3 has 15 residues. Written as DNA, the CDR3 is TGCAGTGCTGGCTCTGACAGGGGCGGAGGGCAGCCCCAGCATTTT. This translates into CSAGSDRGGGQPQHF.

By share of the sample, this clonotype is hyperexpanded. This chain connects TRBV9 to TRBJ2-3; D may match TRBD1 or TRBD2 (5 bases each). V was shortened by 3 bases and J by 1 base, with 12 bases between the two germline ends. The length of the CDR3 is 15 residues. Germline V gene lookup returns CDR1 SGDLS and CDR2 YYNGEE. The CDR3, as DNA: TGTGCCAGCAGCGCGACTGGGGGAGGCACAGATACGCAGTATTTT. This translates into CASSATGGGTDTQYF.

The genes are TRBV18 and TRBJ2-7, with no clear D. V shed 3 bases and J shed 6 bases, with 15 bases lying between them. The CDR3 is made up of 14 amino acids. CDR1 and CDR2 (germline): KGHSH, LQKENI. CDR3 nucleotide sequence: TGTGCCAGCTCACCCACAGTGTACTACGGCGAGCAGTACTTC. Its translation: CASSPTVYYGEQYF.

By sample share, this clonotype is large. A junction boundary mismatches the germline segment, possibly from a read error. The chain employs TRBV7-2 and TRBJ2-7; 7 bases are shared with TRBD1. The CDR3 totals 11 residues. The germline V gene encodes CDR1 SGHTA and CDR2 FQGNSA. CDR3 sequence: CASSSFNGQEF. In nucleotides, the CDR3 is TGTGCCAGCAGCTCCTTTAACGGACAGGAGTTC.

This clonotype is labeled as large. The rearrangement joins TRBV6-2 or TRBV6-3 to TRBJ2-1; 8 bases map to TRBD2. V was pared by 6 bases and J by 8 bases, with 9 bases of the junction left unmatched. The germline V gene encodes CDR1 MNHEY and CDR2 SVGEGT. This CDR3 comprises 14 residues. CDR3 bases: TGTGCCAGCAGCTTGACTAGCGAAATTCATGAGCAGTTCTTC. Protein sequence: CASSLTSEIHEQFF.

By proportion, this clonotype is hyperexpanded (1% or more). J is TRBJ2-1 and V is TRBV5-5, with 10 bases fitting TRBD1. The V gene end was trimmed by 4 bases and the J gene end by 0 bases; junction bases not matched to a gene: 13. This CDR3 region has 19 residues. The germline gives CDR1 SGHKS, CDR2 YYEKEE (reference sequence). The CDR3 sequence is CASSLPGQGFLSSYNEQFF. CDR3 in DNA: TGTGCCAGCAGCCTCCCGGGACAGGGGTTCCTAAGCTCCTACAATGAGCAGTTCTTC. Together with reference TRBV5-5 and TRBJ2-1, the CDR3 gives the full variable domain: DAGVTQSPTHLIKTRGQQVTLRCSPISGHKSVSWYQQVLGQGPQFIFQYYEKEERGRGNFPDRFSARQFPNYSSELNVNALLLGDSALYLCASSLPGQGFLSSYNEQFFGPGTRLTVL.